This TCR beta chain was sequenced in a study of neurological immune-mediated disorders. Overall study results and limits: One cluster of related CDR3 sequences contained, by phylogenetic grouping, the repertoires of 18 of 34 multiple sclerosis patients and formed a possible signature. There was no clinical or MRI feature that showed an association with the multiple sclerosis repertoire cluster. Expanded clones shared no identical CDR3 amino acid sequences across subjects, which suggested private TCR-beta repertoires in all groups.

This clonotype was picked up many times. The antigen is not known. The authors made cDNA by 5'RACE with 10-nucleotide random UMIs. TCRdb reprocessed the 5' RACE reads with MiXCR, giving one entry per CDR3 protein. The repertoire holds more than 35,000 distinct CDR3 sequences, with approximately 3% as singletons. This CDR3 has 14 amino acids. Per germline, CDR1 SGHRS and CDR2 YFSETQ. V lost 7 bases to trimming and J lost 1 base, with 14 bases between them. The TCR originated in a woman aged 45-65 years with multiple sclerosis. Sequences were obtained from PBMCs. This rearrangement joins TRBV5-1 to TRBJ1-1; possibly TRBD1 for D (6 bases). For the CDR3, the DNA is TGCGCCAGCGTCGGGGGCCCCACGAACACTGAAGCTTTCTTT. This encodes CASVGGPTNTEAFF.